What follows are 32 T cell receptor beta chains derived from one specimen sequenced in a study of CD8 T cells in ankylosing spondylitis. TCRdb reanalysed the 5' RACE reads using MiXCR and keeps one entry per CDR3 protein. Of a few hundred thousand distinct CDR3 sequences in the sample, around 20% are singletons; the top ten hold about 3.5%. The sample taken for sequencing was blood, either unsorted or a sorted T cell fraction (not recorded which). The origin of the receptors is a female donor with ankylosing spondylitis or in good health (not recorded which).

CDR3 residues: CASSPATGWEKLFF. In DNA form, the CDR3 reads TGTGCCAGCTCACCAGCGACAGGGTGGGAAAAACTGTTTTTT. The gene calls are TRBV18 and TRBJ1-4; the match to TRBD1 covers 7 bases. The CDR3 consists of 14 residues. Trimming took 2 bases from V and 8 from J; bases not matched to a gene: 5. The germline V gene has CDR1 KGHSH and CDR2 LQKENI.

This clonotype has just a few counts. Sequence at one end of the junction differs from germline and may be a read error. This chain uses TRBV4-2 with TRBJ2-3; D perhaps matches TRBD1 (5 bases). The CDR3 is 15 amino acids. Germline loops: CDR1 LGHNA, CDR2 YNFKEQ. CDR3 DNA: TGTGCCAGCAGCCAAGGAGACAGCCGCGCAGATACGCGGTATTTT. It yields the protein CASSQGDSRADTRYF.

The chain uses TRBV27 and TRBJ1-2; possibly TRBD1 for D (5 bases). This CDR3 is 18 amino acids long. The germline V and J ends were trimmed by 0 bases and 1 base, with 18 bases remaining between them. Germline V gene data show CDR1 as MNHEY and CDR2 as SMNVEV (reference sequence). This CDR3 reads CASSLSSGLFTDNYGYTF. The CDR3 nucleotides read TGTGCCAGCAGTTTATCATCGGGGCTCTTCACAGATAACTATGGCTACACCTTC.

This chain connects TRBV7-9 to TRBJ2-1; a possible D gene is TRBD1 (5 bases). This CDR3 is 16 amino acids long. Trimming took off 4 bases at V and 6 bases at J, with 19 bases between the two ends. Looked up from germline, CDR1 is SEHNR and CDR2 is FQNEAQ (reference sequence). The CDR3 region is CASSSLRRAPFNEQFF. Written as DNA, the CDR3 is TGTGCCAGCAGCTCCCTCCGCAGGGCCCCATTCAATGAGCAGTTCTTC.

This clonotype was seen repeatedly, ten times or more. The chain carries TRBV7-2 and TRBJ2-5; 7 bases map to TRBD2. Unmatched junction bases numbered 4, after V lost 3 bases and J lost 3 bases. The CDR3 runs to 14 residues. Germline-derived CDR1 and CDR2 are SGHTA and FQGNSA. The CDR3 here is CASSFGSGEETQYF. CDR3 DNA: TGTGCCAGCAGCTTTGGGAGCGGGGAAGAGACCCAGTACTTC.

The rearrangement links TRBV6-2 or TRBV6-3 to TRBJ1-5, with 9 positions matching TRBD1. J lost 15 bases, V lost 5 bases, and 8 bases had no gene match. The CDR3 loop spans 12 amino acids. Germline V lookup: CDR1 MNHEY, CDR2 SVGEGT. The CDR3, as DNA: TGTGCCAGCAGTACCCGGACAGGGGACCTGCATTTT. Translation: CASSTRTGDLHF.

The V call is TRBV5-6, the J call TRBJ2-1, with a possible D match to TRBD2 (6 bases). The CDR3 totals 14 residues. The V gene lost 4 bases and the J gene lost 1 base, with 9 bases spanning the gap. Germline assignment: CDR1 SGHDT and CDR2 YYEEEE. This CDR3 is CASSQSGSYNEQFF. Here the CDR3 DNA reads TGTGCCAGCAGCCAAAGCGGGTCCTACAATGAGCAGTTCTTC.

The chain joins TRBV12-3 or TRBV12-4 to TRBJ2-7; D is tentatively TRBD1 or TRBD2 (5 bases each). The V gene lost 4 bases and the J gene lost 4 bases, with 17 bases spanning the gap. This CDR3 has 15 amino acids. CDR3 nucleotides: TGTGCCAGCAGTTCCCGGGACCCGGTCAGGTACGAGCAGTACTTC. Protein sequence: CASSSRDPVRYEQYF.

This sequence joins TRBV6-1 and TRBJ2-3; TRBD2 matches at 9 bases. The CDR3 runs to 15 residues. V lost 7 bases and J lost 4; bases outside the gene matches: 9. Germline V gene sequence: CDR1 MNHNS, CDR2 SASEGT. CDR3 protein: CASKTGGRGADTQYF. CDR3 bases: TGTGCCAGCAAAACAGGCGGGAGGGGCGCAGATACGCAGTATTTT.

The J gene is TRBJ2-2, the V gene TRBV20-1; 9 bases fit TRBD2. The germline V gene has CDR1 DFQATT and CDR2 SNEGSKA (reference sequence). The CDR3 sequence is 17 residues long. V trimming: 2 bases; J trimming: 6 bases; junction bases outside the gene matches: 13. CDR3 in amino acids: CSARSTLAGVGAGELFF. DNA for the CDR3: TGCAGTGCTAGATCGACTTTAGCGGGAGTCGGTGCCGGGGAGCTGTTTTTT.

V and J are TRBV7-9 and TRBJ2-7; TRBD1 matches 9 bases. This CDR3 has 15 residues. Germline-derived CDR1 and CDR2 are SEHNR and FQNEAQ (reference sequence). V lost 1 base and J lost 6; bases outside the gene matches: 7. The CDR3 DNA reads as TGTGCCAGCAGCTTAGGGACAGGGGTCTTCTTCGAGCAGTACTTC. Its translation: CASSLGTGVFFEQYF.

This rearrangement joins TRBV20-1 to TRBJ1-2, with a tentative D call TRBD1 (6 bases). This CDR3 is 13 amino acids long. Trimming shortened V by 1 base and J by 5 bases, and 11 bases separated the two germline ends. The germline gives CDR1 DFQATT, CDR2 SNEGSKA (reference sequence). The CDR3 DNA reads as TGCAGTGCTAGAGGGGGGGCTGAGTATGGCTACACCTTC. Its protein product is CSARGGAEYGYTF.

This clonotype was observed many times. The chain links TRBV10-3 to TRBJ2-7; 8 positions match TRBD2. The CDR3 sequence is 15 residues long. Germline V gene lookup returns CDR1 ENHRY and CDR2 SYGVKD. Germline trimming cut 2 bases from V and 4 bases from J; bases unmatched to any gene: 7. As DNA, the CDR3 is TGTGCCATCAGTGAGGGAGCGGGAGTGGGGTACGAGCAGTACTTC. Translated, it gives CAISEGAGVGYEQYF.

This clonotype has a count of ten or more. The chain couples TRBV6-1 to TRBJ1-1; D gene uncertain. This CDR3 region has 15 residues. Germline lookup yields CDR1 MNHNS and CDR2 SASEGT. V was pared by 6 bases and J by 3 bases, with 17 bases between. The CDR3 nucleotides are TGTGCCAGCAGGCGACGCAGAGATCGGTACACTGAAGCTTTCTTT. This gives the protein CASRRRRDRYTEAFF.

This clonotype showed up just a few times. The CDR3, as DNA: TGTGCCAGCACCCCTCAGGGGGGGGGCAACCTACGAAAGCAGTACTTC. It specifies CASTPQGGGNLRKQYF. The chain recombines TRBV6-1 with TRBJ2-7, with D perhaps assigned TRBD1 or TRBD2 (7 bases each). V was pared by 7 bases and J by 8 bases, with 27 bases between. Looked up from germline, CDR1 is MNHNS and CDR2 is SASEGT. The CDR3 has 16 amino acids.

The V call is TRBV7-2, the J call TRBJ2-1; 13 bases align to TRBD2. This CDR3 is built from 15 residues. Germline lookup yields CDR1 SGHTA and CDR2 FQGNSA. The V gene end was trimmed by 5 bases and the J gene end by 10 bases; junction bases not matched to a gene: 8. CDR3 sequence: CASSAGLAGVVEQFF. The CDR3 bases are TGTGCCAGCAGCGCCGGACTAGCGGGAGTAGTAGAGCAGTTCTTC.

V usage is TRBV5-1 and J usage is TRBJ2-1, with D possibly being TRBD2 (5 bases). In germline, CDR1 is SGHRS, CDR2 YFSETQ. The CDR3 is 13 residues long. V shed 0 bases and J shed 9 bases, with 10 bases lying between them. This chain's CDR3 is CASSLGGVVEQFF. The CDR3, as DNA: TGCGCCAGCAGCTTGGGGGGAGTCGTTGAGCAGTTCTTC.

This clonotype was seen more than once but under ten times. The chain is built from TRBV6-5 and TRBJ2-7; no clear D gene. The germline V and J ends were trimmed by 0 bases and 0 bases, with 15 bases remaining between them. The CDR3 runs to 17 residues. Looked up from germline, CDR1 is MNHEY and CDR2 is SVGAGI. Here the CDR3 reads CASSYSRPLATSYEQYF. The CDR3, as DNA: TGTGCCAGCAGTTACTCGAGGCCCTTGGCGACCTCCTACGAGCAGTACTTC.

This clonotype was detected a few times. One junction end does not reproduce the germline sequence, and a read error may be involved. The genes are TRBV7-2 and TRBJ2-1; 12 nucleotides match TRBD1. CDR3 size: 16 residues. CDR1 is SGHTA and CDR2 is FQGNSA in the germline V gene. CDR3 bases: TGTGCCAGCAGCCTAGCCGACGGGACAGGGGGCGTTGAGCAGTTCTTC. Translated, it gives CASSLADGTGGVEQFF.

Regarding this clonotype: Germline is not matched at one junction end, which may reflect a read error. The CDR3 DNA is TGTGCTAGCAGCTTAGTAGCGGGAGGGTCCAATGAGCAGTTCTTC. It specifies CASSLVAGGSNEQFF. The V gene is TRBV7-7, the J gene TRBJ2-1, with TRBD2 matching 11 bases. CDR3 size: 15 residues. Per germline, CDR1 SSHAT and CDR2 FNYEAQ (reference sequence).

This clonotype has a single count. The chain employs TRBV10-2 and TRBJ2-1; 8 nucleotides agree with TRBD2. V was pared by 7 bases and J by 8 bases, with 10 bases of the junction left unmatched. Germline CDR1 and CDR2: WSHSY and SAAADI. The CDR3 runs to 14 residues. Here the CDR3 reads CASKKLAVGYEQFF. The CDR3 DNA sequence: TGCGCCAGCAAAAAACTAGCGGTGGGGTATGAGCAGTTCTTC.

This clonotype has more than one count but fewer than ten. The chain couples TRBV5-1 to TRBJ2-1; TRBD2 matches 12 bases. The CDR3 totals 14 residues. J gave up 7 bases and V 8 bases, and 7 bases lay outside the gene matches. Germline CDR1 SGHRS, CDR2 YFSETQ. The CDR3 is CASQTSGSHNEQFF. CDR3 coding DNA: TGCGCCAGTCAGACTAGCGGGAGCCATAATGAGCAGTTCTTC.

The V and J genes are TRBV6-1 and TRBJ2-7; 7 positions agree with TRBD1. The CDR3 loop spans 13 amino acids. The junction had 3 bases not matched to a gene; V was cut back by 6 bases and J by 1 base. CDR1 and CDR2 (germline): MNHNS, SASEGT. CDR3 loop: CASRATGSYEQYF. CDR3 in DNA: TGTGCCAGCAGGGCGACAGGGTCCTACGAGCAGTACTTC.

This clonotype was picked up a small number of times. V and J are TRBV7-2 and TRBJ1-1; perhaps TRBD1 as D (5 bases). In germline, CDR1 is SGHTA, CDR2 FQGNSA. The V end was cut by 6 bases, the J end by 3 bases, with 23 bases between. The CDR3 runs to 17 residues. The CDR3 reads CASSVPSGGRRDTEAFF. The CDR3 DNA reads TGTGCCAGCAGTGTCCCCTCCGGGGGAAGGCGGGACACTGAAGCTTTCTTT.

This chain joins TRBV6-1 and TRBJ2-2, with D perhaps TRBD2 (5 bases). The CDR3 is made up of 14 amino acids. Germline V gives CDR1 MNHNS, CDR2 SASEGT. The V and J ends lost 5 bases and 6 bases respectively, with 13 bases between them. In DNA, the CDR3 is TGTGCCAGCAGTCCCCAAGGAGGCCCCGGGGAGCTGTTTTTT. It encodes CASSPQGGPGELFF.

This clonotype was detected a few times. CDR3 region: CASSPQAQRNEQFF. CDR3 nucleotides: TGTGCCAGCAGCCCCCAGGCCCAGAGGAATGAGCAGTTCTTC. The rearrangement uses TRBV7-2 and TRBJ2-1; D gene unclear. Germline V lookup: CDR1 SGHTA, CDR2 FQGNSA. The CDR3 loop spans 14 amino acids. Trimming shortened V by 5 bases and J by 7 bases, and 15 bases separated the two germline ends.

CDR3 amino acids: CSARAFQELFF. As DNA, the CDR3 is TGCAGTGCCAGGGCCTTTCAGGAGCTGTTTTTT. The rearrangement uses TRBV20-1 and TRBJ2-2; maybe TRBD1 (5 bases). V dropped 6 bases and J dropped 10 bases, with 12 bases sitting between them. The germline V gene encodes CDR1 DFQATT and CDR2 SNEGSKA (reference sequence). The CDR3 has 11 amino acids.

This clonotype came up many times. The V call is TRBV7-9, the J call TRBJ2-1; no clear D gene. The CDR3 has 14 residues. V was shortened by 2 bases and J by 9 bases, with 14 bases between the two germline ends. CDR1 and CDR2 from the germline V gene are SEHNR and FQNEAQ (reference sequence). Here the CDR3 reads CASSLYGPTGEQFF. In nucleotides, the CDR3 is TGTGCCAGCAGCTTATACGGACCTACCGGTGAGCAGTTCTTC.

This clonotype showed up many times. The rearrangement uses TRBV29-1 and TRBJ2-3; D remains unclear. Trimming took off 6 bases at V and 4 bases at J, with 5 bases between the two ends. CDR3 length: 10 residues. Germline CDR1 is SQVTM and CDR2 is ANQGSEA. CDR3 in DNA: TGCAGCGTCAACCCAGATACGCAGTATTTT. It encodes CSVNPDTQYF.

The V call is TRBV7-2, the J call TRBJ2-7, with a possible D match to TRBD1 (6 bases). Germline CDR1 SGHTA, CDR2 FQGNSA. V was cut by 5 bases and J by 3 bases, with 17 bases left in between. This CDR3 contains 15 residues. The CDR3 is CASSPSKGHLYEQYF. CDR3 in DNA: TGTGCCAGCAGCCCCTCCAAGGGACACCTCTACGAGCAGTACTTC.

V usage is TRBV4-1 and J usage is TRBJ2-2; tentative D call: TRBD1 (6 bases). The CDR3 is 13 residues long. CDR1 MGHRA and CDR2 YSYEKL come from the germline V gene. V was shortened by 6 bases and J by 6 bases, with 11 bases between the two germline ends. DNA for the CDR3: TGCGCCAGCAGACAACAGGGTCCCGGGGAGCTGTTTTTT. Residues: CASRQQGPGELFF.

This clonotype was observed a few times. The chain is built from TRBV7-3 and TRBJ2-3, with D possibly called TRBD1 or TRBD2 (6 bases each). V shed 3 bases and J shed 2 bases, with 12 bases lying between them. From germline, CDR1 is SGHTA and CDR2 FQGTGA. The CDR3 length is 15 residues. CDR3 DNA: TGTGCCAGCAGCTTTAGGGGGGCCATCACAGATACGCAGTATTTT. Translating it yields CASSFRGAITDTQYF.